The 25 T cell receptor beta chains below all came from one sample that was sequenced in a study of breast tumors, draining lymph nodes, adjacent tissues. TCRdb independently ran MiXCR on the multiplex PCR reads; one entry per CDR3 protein. The repertoire holds 200,000 to 300,000 distinct CDR3 sequences, with 30% to 35% as singletons. The lymph nodes were axillary draining lymph nodes from breast cancer patients. The sequenced sample consisted of axillary lymph node tissue. These receptors were taken from a female donor with breast cancer. Some clones in this sample may be carry-over from other donors' samples.

The chain joins TRBV11-2 to TRBJ1-1; D not resolved. The germline CDR1 and CDR2 sequences are SGHAT and FQNNGV. This CDR3 is built from 14 residues. The V gene lost 1 base and the J gene lost 0 bases, with 6 bases spanning the gap. The CDR3, as DNA: TGTGCCAGCAGCTTAGTTAGTTTGAACACTGAAGCTTTCTTT. This sequence encodes CASSLVSLNTEAFF.

In its sample, this clonotype was seen many times. The V gene is TRBV20-1, the J gene TRBJ1-5; no firm D call. Trimming left V 0 bases short and J 7 bases short, with 10 bases between. Per germline, CDR1 DFQATT and CDR2 SNEGSKA (reference sequence). The CDR3 is 13 residues long. CDR3 amino acids: CSARDKEIQPQHF. As DNA, the CDR3 is TGCAGTGCTAGAGATAAGGAGATCCAGCCCCAGCATTTT.

This clonotype was counted between two and nine times. The V and J genes are TRBV27 and TRBJ2-7, with 8 bases fitting TRBD2. Germline CDR1 reads MNHEY; CDR2 reads SMNVEV (reference sequence). The CDR3 covers 13 residues. The V gene end was trimmed by 3 bases and the J gene end by 5 bases; junction bases not matched to a gene: 3. The CDR3 DNA is TGTGCCAGCAGTTTTAGACTAGCGAACGAGCAGTACTTC. The encoded protein is CASSFRLANEQYF.

About this clonotype itself: A read error is possible here, since a much larger clone lies one base away. V is TRBV19 and J is TRBJ2-1, with 7 positions matching TRBD2. The CDR3 is 15 amino acids. CDR1 is LNHDA and CDR2 is SQIVND in the germline V gene (reference sequence). After removal of 6 bases from V and 9 bases from J, the junction contained 14 bases not matched to a gene. Written as DNA, the CDR3 is TGTGCCAGTAGGGGGGGTGTGGCGGGAGAAGGTGAGCAGTTCTTC. Protein sequence: CASRGGVAGEGEQFF.

Ten or more counts support this clonotype. Sequence at one end of the junction differs from germline and may be a read error. The rearrangement links TRBV7-7 to TRBJ2-5; 9 bases align to TRBD1. The CDR3 covers 17 residues. Per the germline V gene, CDR1 is SSHAT and CDR2 is FNYEAQ (reference sequence). For the CDR3, the DNA is TGTGCTAGCAGCCGTATTGGACAGGGGACTTCTGGAGAGACCCAGTACTTC. As protein: CASSRIGQGTSGETQYF.

Concerning this clonotype: It may be a read error: a sequence one base away is much more abundant. DNA for the CDR3: TGCAGTGTGGGGACAGGCTACGAGCAGTCCTTC. Translation gives CSVGTGYEQSF. The J gene is TRBJ2-7, the V gene TRBV20-1; 8 positions agree with TRBD1. CDR3 length: 11 amino acids. Germline assignment: CDR1 DFQATT and CDR2 SNEGSKA (reference sequence).

This clonotype was observed many times. J is TRBJ2-3 and V is TRBV10-2; no clear D. CDR3 length: 13 residues. CDR1 WSHSY and CDR2 SAAADI come from the germline V gene. V gave up 2 bases and J gave up 2 bases, with 5 bases separating them. The CDR3 bases are TGCGCCAGCAGTGAGATCCCCACAGATACGCAGTATTTT. Translated, it gives CASSEIPTDTQYF.

Many counts were recorded for this clonotype. CDR3: CASSLGFNTGGWRASYEQYF. In DNA, the CDR3 is TGTGCCAGCAGCTTAGGGTTTAACACAGGGGGGTGGCGGGCGTCCTACGAGCAGTACTTC. The genes are TRBV7-2 and TRBJ2-7; TRBD1 matches at 8 bases. This CDR3 has 20 residues. The junction had 18 bases not matched to a gene; V was cut back by 1 base and J by 1 base. CDR1 and CDR2 from the germline V gene are SGHTA and FQGNSA.

The rearrangement links TRBV27 to TRBJ2-7; 8 nucleotides align to TRBD1. Germline lookup yields CDR1 MNHEY and CDR2 SMNVEV (reference sequence). There are 15 residues in the CDR3. V gave up 7 bases and J gave up 0 bases; unmatched junction bases: 8. The CDR3 DNA reads as TGTGCCAGCACCTGGCGACAGGGGAGCTCCTACGAGCAGTACTTC. Translated: CASTWRQGSSYEQYF.

The rearrangement uses TRBV10-2 and TRBJ2-6; D unresolved. This CDR3 is built from 12 residues. The germline V and J ends were trimmed by 3 bases and 5 bases, with 2 bases remaining between them. CDR1 and CDR2 (germline): WSHSY, SAAADI. The CDR3 protein is CASSDRANVLTF. CDR3 DNA: TGCGCCAGCAGTGATCGGGCCAACGTCCTGACTTTC.

On this clonotype: It may be a read error: a sequence one base away is much more abundant. This chain connects TRBV20-1 to TRBJ2-1, with D hard to call. Germline loops: CDR1 DFQATT, CDR2 SNEGSKA (reference sequence). V shed 5 bases and J shed 1 base, with 18 bases lying between them. CDR3 size: 16 residues. CDR3 bases: TGCAGTGCTGGACCGTTGGGCTACGGATCCTACAATGAGCAGTTCTTC. It codes for CSAGPLGYGSYNEQFF.

This chain links TRBV3-1 with TRBJ2-7; the D gene is possibly TRBD1 (5 bases). CDR3 length: 14 amino acids. Germline V gene sequence: CDR1 LGHDT, CDR2 YNNKEL (reference sequence). The germline V and J ends were trimmed by 2 bases and 2 bases, with 10 bases remaining between them. In DNA, the CDR3 is TGTGCCAGCAGCCAAAACAGGTTTCCCTACGAGCAGTACTTC. Translating it yields CASSQNRFPYEQYF.

With regard to this clonotype: Possible read error: a much larger clone is one base away. The CDR3 does not end in the conserved phenylalanine or tryptophan, so this is likely a read error. V and J are TRBV30 and TRBJ1-6; D is unresolved. The CDR3 covers 15 residues. Germline CDR1 is GTSNPN and CDR2 is SVGIG (reference sequence). Between the trimmed V and J ends, which lost 1 base and 7 bases, there was a span of 14 bases. CDR3 coding DNA: TGTGCCTGGAGTGCACCTGACAATGAGAATTCACCCCTCCACCTT. Translating gives CAWSAPDNENSPLHL.

V usage is TRBV2 and J usage is TRBJ1-4; tentatively, D is TRBD1 (6 bases). V was cut by 6 bases and J by 8 bases, with 19 bases left in between. The CDR3 loop spans 15 amino acids. Germline loops: CDR1 SNHLY, CDR2 FYNNEI. The CDR3 DNA follows: TGTGCCAGCAGCGGTACAGGGTGGTACGAGGAAAAACTGTTTTTT. It codes for CASSGTGWYEEKLFF.

DNA for the CDR3: TGTGCCAGCAGCGGACCCTCTAGTCCAGACCAAGAGACCCAGTACTTC. Amino acid sequence: CASSGPSSPDQETQYF. V gene TRBV5-6 combines with J gene TRBJ2-5; D is unclear. The ends were cut back, 4 bases at V and 0 bases at J, with 16 bases in the middle. Germline CDR1 reads SGHDT; CDR2 reads YYEEEE. The CDR3 sequence is 16 residues long.

This clonotype was observed many times. The rearrangement uses TRBV12-3 or TRBV12-4 and TRBJ2-2, with D hard to call. Trimming stripped 5 bases from V and 1 base from J, with 11 bases between. The CDR3 covers 15 residues. Written as DNA, the CDR3 is TGTGCCAGCAGTCCCGGACGGATGAACACCGGGGAGCTGTTTTTT. Translated: CASSPGRMNTGELFF.

This clonotype was detected a few times. A read error may produce the germline difference seen at one junction end. CDR3 loop: CASSEGLIQEAQYF. CDR3 in DNA: TGTGCCAGCAGTGAAGGTCTCATACAAGAGGCCCAGTACTTC. The chain uses TRBV6-1 and TRBJ2-5; no reliable D call. CDR3 length: 14 residues. CDR1 and CDR2 from the germline V gene are MNHNS and SASEGT.

The J gene is TRBJ1-6, the V gene TRBV27, with 9 bases fitting TRBD1. Germline V gene lookup returns CDR1 MNHEY and CDR2 SMNVEV (reference sequence). The CDR3 totals 17 residues. The J segment lost 5 bases and the V segment lost 6 bases, leaving 11 bases of the junction unmatched. The CDR3: CASRVRYRDRDNSPLHF. The DNA for the CDR3 is TGTGCCAGCAGAGTTCGATACCGGGACAGGGATAATTCACCCCTCCACTTT.

Ten or more counts support this clonotype. The J gene is TRBJ1-1, the V gene TRBV29-1, with D perhaps TRBD1 (5 bases). Germline lookup yields CDR1 SQVTM and CDR2 ANQGSEA. This CDR3 comprises 13 residues. The germline V and J ends were trimmed by 3 bases and 2 bases, with 10 bases remaining between them. The CDR3 bases are TGCAGCGTTGAGAGGGGCACCAACACTGAAGCTTTCTTT. Translated: CSVERGTNTEAFF.

This clonotype was picked up many times. The V gene is TRBV20-1, the J gene TRBJ2-1; D call uncertain. Germline V gene data show CDR1 as DFQATT and CDR2 as SNEGSKA (reference sequence). Trimming removed 0 bases at V and 5 bases at J, with 5 bases between. There are 12 residues in the CDR3. CDR3 protein: CSARDLNNEQFF. CDR3 bases: TGCAGTGCTAGAGATCTGAACAATGAGCAGTTCTTC.

J is TRBJ2-3 and V is TRBV6-2 or TRBV6-3, with 7 bases lining up with TRBD2. This CDR3 has 16 amino acids. Germline V CDR1 and CDR2: MNHEY, SVGEGT. With 5 bases clipped from V and 5 bases from J, the junction kept 13 bases outside the gene matches. CDR3 region: CASSHPREGRGDTQYF. The CDR3 DNA reads as TGTGCCAGCAGTCACCCGAGGGAGGGCCGGGGAGATACGCAGTATTTT.

This clonotype occurred many times. The genes are TRBV10-3 and TRBJ1-1; D remains ambiguous. The germline V gene encodes CDR1 ENHRY and CDR2 SYGVKD. The CDR3 is 14 residues long. V was clipped by 4 bases and J by 1 base, with 10 bases between them. The CDR3 reads CAISVGRQNTEAFF. For the CDR3, the DNA is TGTGCCATCAGTGTTGGCAGACAGAACACTGAAGCTTTCTTT.

The gene calls are TRBV7-2 and TRBJ2-4, with D perhaps matching TRBD1 (7 bases). The CDR3 is made up of 13 amino acids. CDR1 is SGHTA and CDR2 is FQGNSA in the germline V gene. V lost 8 bases, J lost 9 bases, and 17 bases lay in between. CDR3 DNA: TGTGCCAGCCTAGAAGGAGGGGGCGTCATTCAGTACTTC. Amino acids: CASLEGGGVIQYF.

This clonotype has ten or more counts. The genes are TRBV15 and TRBJ2-7; D is ambiguous. This CDR3 is 15 amino acids long. In germline, CDR1 is LNHNV, CDR2 YYDKDF (reference sequence). V lost 0 bases, J lost 2 bases, and 11 bases lay in between. The CDR3 spells CATSRDSGRTYEQYF. In DNA, the CDR3 is TGTGCCACCAGCAGAGATTCTGGTCGGACCTACGAGCAGTACTTC.

In this sample, this clonotype turned up a few times. A much larger clone differs by one base, so this may be a read error. The rearrangement joins TRBV11-2 to TRBJ2-5; 10 bases agree with TRBD1. The CDR3 sequence is 13 residues long. CDR1 and CDR2 (germline): SGHAT, FQNNGV. CDR3 DNA sequence: TGTGCCAGCAGGGACAGGGGGGAAGAGACCCGGTACTTC. Amino acids: CASRDRGEETRYF.